The entry below describes one T cell receptor (beta chain). The antigen remains unidentified. A single base separates this from a much larger clone, so it may be a read error. Unique molecular identifiers tagged the TCRbeta library. TCRdb recomputed calls from the PCR reads with MiXCR, one row per CDR3 protein. The repertoire includes approximately 500,000 distinct CDR3 sequences, under 12% of them detected once, and 2% to 2.5% sits in the top ten. This sample is part of a study of T-cell reconstitution after alpha-beta-depleted transplantation in children. General study results and limits: Reported findings indicate that, about two months after transplant, alpha-beta T cells came from several hundred expanded clones, which were derived from non-depleted graft cells. Some patients owed their high day-60 TCRbeta diversity to surviving recipient T cells and thymic progenitors. T-cell counts and diversity were attributed mostly to newly produced T cells one year after transplant.

Material: PBMCs, obtained before TCRalphabeta/CD19-depleted stem cell transplant. The receptor's source is a child younger than 10 with inherited bone marrow failure, due to receive a stem cell transplant.

CDR3 in amino acids: CAGSLRAGIGNQPQHF. The CDR3 bases are TGTGCCGGCAGCTTGCGGGCAGGGATCGGAAATCAGCCCCAGCATTTT. The chain joins TRBV5-6 to TRBJ1-5; D is possibly TRBD1 (5 bases). The length of the CDR3 is 16 residues. Germline CDR1 reads SGHDT; CDR2 reads YYEEEE.